This is a list of T cell receptor beta chains from one sample in a study of identical twins. In TCRdb, the 5' RACE reads were re-called with MiXCR into one record per CDR3 protein. The sample records more than 1.5 million distinct CDR3 sequences, less than 40% being singletons. The source material was cord blood. The receptors here all came from a newborn girl in good health. CDR3s include the opening cysteine and the closing phenylalanine or tryptophan. D genes are given only for firm matches. Clone size, where shown, is once, few, many, or a class for clones that have expanded.

CDR3 length | D gene | clone size | J gene | V gene | CDR3 DNA | CDR3 protein
17 | - | - | TRBJ1-4 | TRBV12-3/TRBV12-4 | TGTGCCAGCAGTTCCCATCGCCAATGGAGGTTAAATGAAAAACTGTTTTTT | CASSSHRQWRLNEKLFF
16 | TRBD1 | few | TRBJ1-2 | TRBV6-5 | TGTGCCAGCAGTTACTTATCGGGACAGGGGGCGGGTGGCTACACCTTC | CASSYLSGQGAGGYTF
13 | - | - | TRBJ1-1 | TRBV6-6 | TGTGCCAGCAGTTACTCGAGGGGACTTGAAGCTTTCTTT | CASSYSRGLEAFF
14 | - | - | TRBJ2-1 | TRBV20-1 | TGCAGTGCCAGTGGGGGTAGGGCCTACAATGAGCAGTTCTTC | CSASGGRAYNEQFF
14 | - | few | TRBJ2-7 | TRBV7-6 | TGTGCCAGCAGCGCTAGGGGGGGCGACTACGAGCAGTACTTC | CASSARGGDYEQYF
15 | - | - | TRBJ2-1 | TRBV12-3/TRBV12-4 | TGTGCCAGCAGTCTTGGGGCAAAGGCGCTCAATGAGCAGTTCTTC | CASSLGAKALNEQFF
15 | - | - | TRBJ2-5 | TRBV29-1 | TGCAGCGTTGAAGGGAGCAGGGCCTCCCACAATGAGCAGTACTTC | CSVEGSRASHNEQYF
14 | TRBD1 | - | TRBJ2-7 | TRBV5-1 | TGCGCCAGCAGCTGGAGGACAGGGGGCTACGAGCAGTACTTC | CASSWRTGGYEQYF
13 | - | few | TRBJ1-4 | TRBV4-1 | TGCGCCAGCAGCCAAGATCTTTGGACGAAACTGTTTTTT | CASSQDLWTKLFF
14 | - | - | TRBJ1-5 | TRBV7-8 | TGTGCCAGCAGCTTTAGGAGAGCCCTTCAGCCCCAGCATTTT | CASSFRRALQPQHF
15 | TRBD1 | few | TRBJ2-3 | TRBV2 | TGTGCCAGAACCGGGACAGATGGTAGGCCAGATACGCAGTATTTT | CARTGTDGRPDTQYF
13 | TRBD2 | few | TRBJ2-1 | TRBV20-1 | TGCAGTGGTCTCCTAGCGGGCATCAATGAGCAGTTCTTC | CSGLLAGINEQFF
13 | - | - | TRBJ2-7 | TRBV6-2/TRBV6-3 | TGTGCCTGCAGTTACTTGTGGACCTACGAGCAGTACTTC | CACSYLWTYEQYF
15 | TRBD1 | - | TRBJ2-1 | TRBV2 | TGTGCCAGCAGGACGGACAGGGCTGGCTACAATGAGCAGTTCTTC | CASRTDRAGYNEQFF
12 | - | - | TRBJ2-5 | TRBV13 | TGTGCCAGCAGCCCGCGGGGCGTTGAGCAGTACTTC | CASSPRGVEQYF
18 | - | many | TRBJ2-3 | TRBV21-1 | TGTGCCAGCAGCAAAGCGGTCATGGACTATCCCCTCACAGATACGCAGTATTTT | CASSKAVMDYPLTDTQYF
14 | - | few | TRBJ1-2 | TRBV2 | TGTGCCGAATCTCCGGCGATCCTTGGGTATGGCTACACCTTC | CAESPAILGYGYTF
14 | - | few | TRBJ1-2 | TRBV9 | TGTGCCAGCAGCGTACTCTCTACGGGAGATGGCTACACCTTC | CASSVLSTGDGYTF
12 | - | - | TRBJ2-7 | TRBV20-1 | TGCGGAGCGGTGCTCTCCTACAATGAGCAGTACTTC | CGAVLSYNEQYF
13 | TRBD2 | - | TRBJ2-7 | TRBV20-1 | TGCAGTGCTACCTTCCGAGCGGGAGACGAGCAGTACTTC | CSATFRAGDEQYF
12 | - | - | TRBJ1-1 | TRBV29-1 | TGCAGCGTTGCGCTAGTGGGCACTGAAGCTTTCTTT | CSVALVGTEAFF
16 | TRBD2 | few | TRBJ2-1 | TRBV7-2 | TGTGCCAGCAGCTTAGAGGGCGGGGGGAGATACAATGAGCAGTTCTTC | CASSLEGGGRYNEQFF
15 | TRBD1 | - | TRBJ2-7 | TRBV5-5 | TGTGCCAGCAGCTTGGAGGGACAGGGGGCCTACGAGCAGTACTTC | CASSLEGQGAYEQYF
14 | TRBD2 | many | TRBJ2-3 | TRBV10-3 | TGTGCCATCATGTTCTCTGCGGGAGCAGATACGCAGTATTTT | CAIMFSAGADTQYF
15 | TRBD1 | - | TRBJ1-1 | TRBV6-1 | TGTGCCAGCAGCGCCCCACAGGGGATTCACACTGAAGCTTTCTTT | CASSAPQGIHTEAFF
13 | - | - | TRBJ1-5 | TRBV2 | TGTGCCATCGGCGCACGGGGGAATCAGCCCCAGCATTTT | CAIGARGNQPQHF
16 | TRBD1 | few | TRBJ1-6 | TRBV20-1 | TGCAGCTCGACAGGGGGCGTCGGTTCCTATAATTCACCCCTCCACTTT | CSSTGGVGSYNSPLHF
12 | - | few | TRBJ2-3 | TRBV30 | TGTGCCTGGAGCCGACGGGTCGATACGCAGTATTTT | CAWSRRVDTQYF
12 | - | - | TRBJ2-1 | TRBV20-1 | TGCAGTATTGGGTTATCCTACAATGAGCAGTTCTTC | CSIGLSYNEQFF
14 | - | - | TRBJ1-3 | TRBV20-1 | TGCAGTGCTAGACCGGAGGGCTCTGGAAACACCATATATTTT | CSARPEGSGNTIYF
17 | - | - | TRBJ2-7 | TRBV7-2 | TGTGCCAGCAGCTTGGACTCCACCCCGTGGAGGATAAACGAGCAGTACTTC | CASSLDSTPWRINEQYF
12 | - | - | TRBJ2-1 | TRBV20-1 | TGCAGTGCTAGAGACCCAACGCAGGGGCAGTTCTTC | CSARDPTQGQFF
13 | - | - | TRBJ2-5 | TRBV5-1 | TGCGCCAGCAGCTTGAGCTGGCAAGAGACCCAGTACTTC | CASSLSWQETQYF
12 | - | - | TRBJ2-3 | TRBV7-2 | TGTGCCAGCAGCTTAGCGGGGGCCCAGCAGTATTTT | CASSLAGAQQYF
14 | - | - | TRBJ1-1 | TRBV7-9 | TGTGCCAGCAGCTTATCATACGGGAACACTGAAGCTTTCTTT | CASSLSYGNTEAFF
14 | - | - | TRBJ1-2 | TRBV5-6 | TGTGCCAGCAGCTTTAGGGAGAACTACTATGGCTACACCTTC | CASSFRENYYGYTF
17 | TRBD1 | once | TRBJ1-1 | TRBV11-2 | TGTGCCAGCAGCTTAAGGGCAGGTCAGGGGGAAAGGACTGAAGCTTTCTTT | CASSLRAGQGERTEAFF
13 | - | - | TRBJ1-5 | TRBV19 | TGTGCCAGCGCGGATCCACCAAATCAGCCCCAGCATTTT | CASADPPNQPQHF
11 | TRBD1 | - | TRBJ2-3 | TRBV20-1 | TGCAGAATCCGGGACAGCAATACGCAGTATTTT | CRIRDSNTQYF
13 | - | few | TRBJ2-5 | TRBV29-1 | TGCAGCGTTAAAACCGGGAGTGAGAATGAGCAGTACTTC | CSVKTGSENEQYF
15 | - | few | TRBJ2-7 | TRBV27 | TGTGCCAGCAGTTTAAGGGCGGGTTACTCCTACGAGCAGTACTTC | CASSLRAGYSYEQYF
16 | TRBD2 | - | TRBJ2-7 | TRBV9 | TGTGTCAGCAGCCCCCCGACTAGCGGAAACTACAATGAGCAGTACTTC | CVSSPPTSGNYNEQYF
15 | - | - | TRBJ2-2 | TRBV25-1 | TGTGCCAGCAGTGAGACCGGGACTGGCACCGGGGAGCTGTTTTTT | CASSETGTGTGELFF
16 | - | - | TRBJ1-6 | TRBV19 | TGTGCCAGTAGTATTCTCGCTCGCTCCTATAATTCACCCCTCCACTTT | CASSILARSYNSPLHF
14 | - | few | TRBJ2-3 | TRBV27 | TGTGCCAGCAGTTTATCGGTTGCCACAGATACGCAGTATTTT | CASSLSVATDTQYF
16 | TRBD1 | - | TRBJ2-1 | TRBV24-1 | TGTGCCACCAGTGCGCACGGGACAGGGGCCTACAATGAGCAGTTCTTC | CATSAHGTGAYNEQFF
17 | TRBD2 | few | TRBJ2-1 | TRBV5-1 | TGCGCCAGCAGCTTGGGGTTTCTAGCGGGAGCTAACAATGAGCAGTTCTTC | CASSLGFLAGANNEQFF
19 | - | few | TRBJ2-3 | TRBV6-1 | TGTGCCAGCAGTGATCCAGGAATTTGGGGGGAACCCAGCACAGATACGCAGTATTTT | CASSDPGIWGEPSTDTQYF
18 | TRBD2 | - | TRBJ2-3 | TRBV20-1 | TGCAGTGCTCGCTCCGGGACTAGCGGGATTAGGGGCACAGATACGCAGTATTTT | CSARSGTSGIRGTDTQYF
15 | TRBD1 | few | TRBJ1-2 | TRBV6-5 | TGTGCCAGCAGAAACCCGGGACAGGGGTGGTATGGCTACACCTTC | CASRNPGQGWYGYTF
16 | - | - | TRBJ2-1 | TRBV7-9 | TGTGCCAGCAACGTTTGGGGCTTGAGCTCCTACAATGAGCAGTTCTTC | CASNVWGLSSYNEQFF
13 | - | - | TRBJ1-4 | TRBV20-1 | TGCAGTGCCAACCGGGCACCACATGAAAAACTGTTTTTT | CSANRAPHEKLFF
18 | - | few | TRBJ1-2 | TRBV3-1 | TGTGCCAGCAGCCACGTCCGAGCAGGGGCCCCAGGGCCCTATGGCTACACCTTC | CASSHVRAGAPGPYGYTF
16 | - | - | TRBJ2-7 | TRBV2 | TGTGCCAGCAGCTCCTCACGGGACTTTCCCCCCTACGAGCAGTACTTC | CASSSSRDFPPYEQYF
17 | TRBD1 | few | TRBJ2-5 | TRBV10-3 | TGTGCCATCAGTGAGTCCGTTAGACAGGGGCGAATGGAGACCCAGTACTTC | CAISESVRQGRMETQYF
17 | - | - | TRBJ2-7 | TRBV15 | TGTGCCACCAGCAGAGATCGGGTTAGTATCCTGGACAATGAGCAGTACTTC | CATSRDRVSILDNEQYF
14 | - | - | TRBJ2-7 | TRBV4-2 | TGTGCCAGCAGCCAAAAAAAAGGGGCCTACGAGCAGTACTTC | CASSQKKGAYEQYF
15 | - | few | TRBJ2-3 | TRBV7-2 | TGTGCCAGCAGCTTAGCAACCAGGGCTTCGCGAACGCAGTATTTT | CASSLATRASRTQYF